The present T cell receptor (beta chain) was sequenced within a study of patients and donors after allogeneic stem cell transplantation. This clonotype appeared a single time. The junction shows a germline mismatch at one end, possibly a read error. TCRdb re-analysed the RT-PCR reads in MiXCR, keeping a single row per CDR3 protein. The repertoire holds more than 55,000 distinct CDR3 sequences, with more than 10% as singletons. This receptor was identified in a human donor who was either an allogeneic HSCT recipient or a stem cell or donor lymphocyte infusion donor (not recorded which). It is not recorded whose cells these are; they may come from a transplant donor. The sequencing input was blood, either unsorted or a sorted T cell fraction (not recorded which).

CDR3 protein: CAGSPGLAGLETQYF. CDR3 nucleotide sequence: TGTGCCGGCAGCCCAGGACTAGCGGGACTGGAGACCCAGTACTTC. The chain has TRBV11-2 and TRBJ2-5, with 12 bases that match TRBD2. The germline V gene encodes CDR1 SGHAT and CDR2 FQNNGV. The CDR3 has 15 amino acids.